A single sample is the source of the 27 T cell receptor beta chains below, sequenced in a study of blood T cells in healthy people across ages. Using a J-beta primer mix together with a sample-barcoded 5' primer, a second PCR was run for roughly 7 to 12 cycles. Via MiXCR, TCRdb re-called the 5' RACE reads, giving one row per CDR3 protein. The sample yields some 1,800,000 distinct CDR3 sequences, 39% seen once. Source material: blood. These TCRs come from a human donor in good health.

The J gene is TRBJ2-7, the V gene TRBV7-8, with 9 bases lining up with TRBD1. The trim removed 5 bases at V and 4 bases at J, leaving 6 bases unmatched. The germline gives CDR1 SGHVS, CDR2 FQNEAQ. This CDR3 is built from 14 residues. The chain's CDR3 is CASSTGTGQYEQYF. As DNA, the CDR3 is TGTGCCAGCAGCACCGGGACAGGGCAGTACGAGCAGTACTTC.

This clonotype was counted a few times. The chain employs TRBV7-2 and TRBJ1-3; 10 nucleotides match TRBD1. The germline CDR1 and CDR2 sequences are SGHTA and FQGNSA. Losses at the gene ends were 6 bases for V and 2 bases for J; bases not matched to a gene: 4. The CDR3 is 15 residues long. The CDR3 sequence is CASSPDRGPGNTIYF. The CDR3 region has the DNA TGTGCCAGCAGTCCCGACAGGGGGCCTGGAAACACCATATATTTT.

This clonotype was detected a few times. The chain uses TRBV20-1 and TRBJ1-2; possibly TRBD1 for D (5 bases). The CDR3 is 12 amino acids. Germline CDR1 is DFQATT and CDR2 is SNEGSKA (reference sequence). Trimming took 6 bases from V and 2 from J, leaving 10 bases between them. CDR3 protein: CSALGRNYGYTF. The CDR3 nucleotides are TGCAGTGCCCTGGGACGGAACTATGGCTACACCTTC.

Note on this clonotype: The junction departs from the called germline gene at one end, perhaps through a read error. The gene calls are TRBV4-2 and TRBJ2-1, with TRBD2 identical over 9 bases. The CDR3 runs 14 residues. CDR1 and CDR2 from the germline V gene are LGHNA and YNFKEQ. CDR3 region: CASSQDLEAGGLLF. CDR3 nucleotides: TGTGCCAGCAGCCAAGATCTCGAGGCGGGGGGGCTTCTCTTC.

This clonotype has just a few counts. The chain carries TRBV7-9 and TRBJ2-5; TRBD2 aligns across 10 bases. Germline lookup yields CDR1 SEHNR and CDR2 FQNEAQ (reference sequence). The CDR3 has 16 amino acids. V shed 0 bases and J 1 base; nucleotides not matched to a gene: 2. The CDR3 reads CASSLAGTSAQETQYF. Written as DNA, the CDR3 is TGTGCCAGCAGCTTAGCGGGGACTAGCGCCCAAGAGACCCAGTACTTC.

In its sample, this clonotype was seen a few times. The V and J genes are TRBV4-2 and TRBJ2-7, with 9 bases matching TRBD2. The CDR3 covers 16 residues. Unmatched junction bases numbered 9, after V lost 0 bases and J lost 6 bases. Looked up from germline, CDR1 is LGHNA and CDR2 is YNFKEQ. CDR3 amino acids: CASSQDFAGGSGEQYF. Here the CDR3 DNA reads TGTGCCAGCAGCCAAGATTTCGCGGGGGGGTCGGGCGAGCAGTACTTC.

Of note for this clonotype: As the CDR3 is not closed by the conserved phenylalanine or tryptophan, this likely results from a read error. The chain employs TRBV12-3 or TRBV12-4 and TRBJ2-1; D gene ambiguous. CDR3 length equals 13 residues. V was cut by 1 base and J by 9 bases, with 10 bases left in between. Here the CDR3 DNA reads TGTGCCAGCAGTTTAGGAGATCTAAGTGAGCAGTTCTCC. It yields the protein CASSLGDLSEQFS.

This clonotype was counted at least ten times. The chain is built from TRBV7-9 and TRBJ2-3; 8 nucleotides line up with TRBD1. With 0 bases clipped from V and 0 bases from J, the junction kept 2 bases outside the gene matches. The CDR3 is 16 amino acids. Germline V gives CDR1 SEHNR, CDR2 FQNEAQ (reference sequence). Written as DNA, the CDR3 is TGTGCCAGCAGCTTAGCGACAGGGGCTAGCACAGATACGCAGTATTTT. Protein product: CASSLATGASTDTQYF.

This clonotype was observed a handful of times. The genes are TRBV12-3 or TRBV12-4 and TRBJ1-5; possible D gene TRBD1, 5 bases. The germline V and J ends were trimmed by 5 bases and 3 bases, with 17 bases remaining between them. This CDR3 spans 16 amino acids. The CDR3 here is CASSPGPRGHNQPQHF. DNA of the CDR3: TGTGCCAGCAGTCCCGGGCCCCGGGGCCACAATCAGCCCCAGCATTTT.

A few counts support this clonotype. The chain is built from TRBV5-1 and TRBJ2-5, with TRBD2 matching over 7 bases. There are 15 residues in the CDR3. Per germline, CDR1 SGHRS and CDR2 YFSETQ. V trimming: 0 bases; J trimming: 2 bases; junction bases outside the gene matches: 4. CDR3: CASSLVSGLQETQYF. CDR3 DNA: TGCGCCAGCAGCTTGGTTAGCGGGCTTCAAGAGACCCAGTACTTC.

V and J are TRBV7-6 and TRBJ1-2; D not resolved. The CDR3 length is 15 residues. Germline assignment: CDR1 SGHVS and CDR2 FNYEAQ. V was cut by 5 bases and J by 7 bases, with 20 bases left in between. The CDR3: CASSPRRIGEGGYTF. In DNA, the CDR3 is TGTGCCAGCAGCCCGCGACGGATTGGGGAGGGTGGCTACACCTTC.

This clonotype was recorded only once. The junction shows a germline mismatch at one end, possibly a read error. The genes are TRBV7-9 and TRBJ2-3, with D perhaps matching TRBD2 (6 bases). This CDR3 contains 15 residues. Germline V gene lookup returns CDR1 SEHNR and CDR2 FQNEAQ (reference sequence). The CDR3 protein is CAGSLAELALDTQYF. The CDR3 DNA sequence: TGTGCCGGCAGCTTAGCGGAACTAGCTCTAGATACGCAGTATTTT.

This clonotype was observed a handful of times. V gene TRBV29-1 combines with J gene TRBJ1-4; tentative D call: TRBD1 (6 bases). V was cut by 2 bases and J by 3 bases, with 10 bases left in between. Germline CDR1 is SQVTM and CDR2 is ANQGSEA. CDR3 size: 14 residues. CDR3 DNA sequence: TGCAGCGTTGAATCCAGGGGACCTAATGAAAAACTGTTTTTT. Amino acids: CSVESRGPNEKLFF.

V gene TRBV4-2 combines with J gene TRBJ2-3; TRBD2 aligns across 11 bases. CDR1 and CDR2 from the germline V gene are LGHNA and YNFKEQ. The CDR3 contains 17 residues. Germline trimming cut 1 base from V and 1 base from J; bases unmatched to any gene: 4. The CDR3 coding sequence is TGTGCCAGCAGCCAAGGTTTACTAGCGGGGGGCACAGATACGCAGTATTTT. This codes for CASSQGLLAGGTDTQYF.

V is TRBV20-1 and J is TRBJ2-5; 7 nucleotides match TRBD2. CDR3 length equals 16 residues. Germline lookup yields CDR1 DFQATT and CDR2 SNEGSKA (reference sequence). V was clipped by 3 bases and J by 5 bases; unmatched bases: 15. This chain's CDR3 is CSASGGSEGMRETQYF. DNA of the CDR3: TGCAGTGCTAGCGGGGGGAGCGAGGGTATGCGGGAGACCCAGTACTTC.

This clonotype occurred a few times. The chain joins TRBV7-8 to TRBJ2-3; 8 bases fit TRBD1. This CDR3 region has 13 residues. Unmatched junction bases numbered 1, after V lost 4 bases and J lost 4 bases. Germline V CDR1 and CDR2: SGHVS, FQNEAQ. CDR3 protein: CASSSDRADTQYF. CDR3 nucleotide sequence: TGTGCCAGCAGCTCGGACAGGGCAGATACGCAGTATTTT.

A few counts support this clonotype. The chain links TRBV15 to TRBJ2-5, with D perhaps TRBD2 (6 bases). The V end lost 2 bases, the J end lost 5 bases, and 18 bases lay between the germline ends. CDR3 size: 16 residues. Germline CDR1 LNHNV, CDR2 YYDKDF (reference sequence). Here the CDR3 reads CATSRLKGAGGETQYF. The CDR3 DNA reads TGTGCCACCAGCAGACTGAAGGGAGCTGGAGGGGAGACCCAGTACTTC.

This clonotype turned up a few times. The V call is TRBV7-9, the J call TRBJ1-2; D is unclear. Germline V gene data show CDR1 as SEHNR and CDR2 as FQNEAQ (reference sequence). V lost 5 bases to trimming and J lost 8 bases, with 12 bases between them. There are 12 residues in the CDR3. CDR3 sequence: CASSHGMEGYTF. The CDR3 region has the DNA TGTGCCAGCAGCCACGGAATGGAAGGCTACACCTTC. The full variable domain, completed using reference TRBV7-9 and TRBJ1-2, is DTGVSQNPRHKITKRGQNVTFRCDPISEHNRLYWYRQTLGQGPEFLTYFQNEAQLEKSRLLSDRFSAERPKGSFSTLEIQRTEQGDSAMYLCASSHGMEGYTFGSGTRLTVV.

J is TRBJ2-1 and V is TRBV10-3; D is possibly TRBD1 or TRBD2 (6 bases each). Per germline, CDR1 ENHRY and CDR2 SYGVKD. V lost 8 bases and J lost 8, with 13 bases in between. There are 12 residues in the CDR3. The CDR3, as DNA: TGTGCCATCTCCGGGGGCTGGGATGAGCAGTTCTTC. It codes for CAISGGWDEQFF.

This chain links TRBV18 with TRBJ2-5, with TRBD2 matching over 11 bases. The CDR3 loop spans 15 amino acids. V dropped 8 bases and J dropped 0; count of bases not matched to a gene: 5. CDR1 and CDR2 from the germline V gene are KGHSH and LQKENI. The CDR3 spells CASSPSGGYQETQYF. CDR3 coding DNA: TGTGCCAGCAGCCCTAGCGGGGGGTACCAAGAGACCCAGTACTTC.

This clonotype has just a few counts. V usage is TRBV20-1 and J usage is TRBJ2-5; 11 bases line up with TRBD2. After removal of 4 bases from V and 2 bases from J, the junction contained 6 bases not matched to a gene. The germline gives CDR1 DFQATT, CDR2 SNEGSKA (reference sequence). The CDR3 has 15 residues. CDR3: CSATGTSGLQETQYF. CDR3 nucleotide sequence: TGCAGTGCTACTGGGACTAGCGGCCTGCAAGAGACCCAGTACTTC.

This clonotype was recorded many times. An end of the junction differs from the germline gene, which may be a read error. The chain employs TRBV5-1 and TRBJ1-6; D call uncertain. Germline values: CDR1 SGHRS, CDR2 YFSETQ. The CDR3 totals 16 residues. CDR3 bases: TGTGCCAGCAGCTTGGCAGGAAGCTCCTATAATTCACCCCTCCACTTT. As protein: CASSLAGSSYNSPLHF. The complete variable domain, with remaining parts taken from reference TRBV5-1 and TRBJ1-6, reads KAGVTQTPRYLIKTRGQQVTLSCSPISGHRSVSWYQQTPGQGLQFLFEYFSETQRNKGNFPGRFSGRQFSNSRSEMNVSTLELGDSALYLCASSLAGSSYNSPLHFGNGTRLTVT.

This chain connects TRBV20-1 to TRBJ2-3, with D possibly TRBD2 on 6 matching bases. The CDR3 runs 12 residues. Trimming took off 4 bases at V and 3 bases at J, with 8 bases between the two ends. Looked up from germline, CDR1 is DFQATT and CDR2 is SNEGSKA (reference sequence). The CDR3 DNA reads TGCAGTGCTATGCGGGGTACAGATACGCAGTATTTT. Residues: CSAMRGTDTQYF.

V gene TRBV5-1 combines with J gene TRBJ2-7; 11 bases agree with TRBD1. This CDR3 contains 14 residues. In germline, CDR1 is SGHRS, CDR2 YFSETQ. Trimming at V came to 4 bases and at J to 5 bases, leaving 5 bases not matched to a gene. The CDR3 bases are TGCGCCAGCAGCCTGGGACAGGGGGTCAACGAGCAGTACTTC. It encodes CASSLGQGVNEQYF.

The rearrangement links TRBV2 to TRBJ1-2; D unresolved. The V end lost 0 bases, the J end lost 4 bases, and 12 bases lay between the germline ends. CDR3 size: 15 residues. Germline values: CDR1 SNHLY, CDR2 FYNNEI. CDR3 loop: CASSEALSGSYGYTF. The CDR3 bases are TGTGCCAGCAGTGAAGCGCTCTCAGGATCCTATGGCTACACCTTC.

This rearrangement joins TRBV6-5 to TRBJ2-1, with TRBD1 as a possible D gene (6 bases). Per the germline V gene, CDR1 is MNHEY and CDR2 is SVGAGI. V dropped 1 base and J dropped 7 bases, with 20 bases sitting between them. The CDR3 spans 17 residues. CDR3 amino acids: CASSYLPWQGFGNEQFF. CDR3 in DNA: TGTGCCAGCAGTTACTTACCGTGGCAGGGGTTTGGTAATGAGCAGTTCTTC.

Comments on this clonotype: A read error may explain this, as a much larger clone is one base away. The genes are TRBV6-2 or TRBV6-3 and TRBJ2-7; unclear D gene. This CDR3 has 11 residues. Germline loops: CDR1 MNHEY, CDR2 SVGEGT. V was clipped by 6 bases and J by 3 bases, with 6 bases between them. CDR3 residues: CASRYNYEQYF. In DNA form, the CDR3 reads TGTGCCAGCAGATACAACTACGAGCAGTACTTC.